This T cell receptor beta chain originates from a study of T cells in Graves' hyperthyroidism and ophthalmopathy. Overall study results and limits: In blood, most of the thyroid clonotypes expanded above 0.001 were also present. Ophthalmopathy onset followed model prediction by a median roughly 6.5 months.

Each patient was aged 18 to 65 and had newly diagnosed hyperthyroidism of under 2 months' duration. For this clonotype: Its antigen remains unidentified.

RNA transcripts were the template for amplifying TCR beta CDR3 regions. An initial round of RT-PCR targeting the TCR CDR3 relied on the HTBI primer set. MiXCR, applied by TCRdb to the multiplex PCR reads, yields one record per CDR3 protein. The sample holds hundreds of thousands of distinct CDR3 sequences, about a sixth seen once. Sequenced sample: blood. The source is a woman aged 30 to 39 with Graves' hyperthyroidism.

CDR3 in DNA: TGTGCCACCAGTGATCCCGGGACAGGGGGCCCCCGCTTCTCCTACGAGCAGTACTTC. This translates into CATSDPGTGGPRFSYEQYF. V and J are TRBV24-1 and TRBJ2-7, with TRBD1 matching 12 bases. Trimming cost V 3 bases and J 0 bases; bases outside gene matches: 11. The CDR3 has 19 amino acids. Germline CDR1 KGHDR, CDR2 SFDVKD.